This TCR beta chain originates from a study of T cell responses to AZD1222 COVID-19 vaccine. This CDR3 region has 12 residues. CDR1 and CDR2 (germline): MDHEN, SYDVKM. The germline V and J ends were trimmed by 8 bases and 4 bases, with 11 bases remaining between them. Using immunoSEQ multiplex PCR, the repertoire was profiled, and TCRdb retains in-frame clones only, with some absent. This table holds 160,000 or so clones, 75% to 95% found once. The J gene is TRBJ2-5, the V gene TRBV28; weak D call: TRBD1 (5 bases). The clonotype originates from an adult in good health. This specimen consisted of peripheral blood, obtained on day 0 of AZD1222 vaccination. CDR3 residues: CASESGPETQYF. The DNA for the CDR3 is TGTGCCAGCGAGTCAGGGCCAGAGACCCAGTACTTC.